A single sample is the source of the 22 T cell receptor beta chains below, sequenced in a study of read filtering for tumor transcriptome and immune sequencing. Molecular barcoded adaptors covering alpha/delta and beta/gamma chains were used on around 400 ng RNA. Each CDR3 protein gets one entry after TCRdb re-called the reads with MiXCR. This table holds 120,000 or so distinct CDR3 sequences, 13% found once. Specimen: a population of CD138-negative cells sorted from bone marrow. Receptors originate from a donor at least 40 years old with multiple myeloma.

This clonotype showed up many times. The gene calls are TRBV6-2 or TRBV6-3 and TRBJ2-2; 10 bases fit TRBD2. Germline V gene sequence: CDR1 MNHEY, CDR2 SVGEGT. The CDR3 is 19 amino acids. V lost 2 bases, J lost 0 bases, and 9 bases stayed unmatched. The CDR3 DNA sequence: TGTGCCAGCAGTTACACCTCACTAGCGGGACTATCGAACACCGGGGAGCTGTTTTTT. It specifies CASSYTSLAGLSNTGELFF.

As to this clonotype: Just one base apart from a much larger clone, this may be a read error. The rearrangement uses TRBV3-1 and TRBJ2-5, with D unresolved. CDR1 LGHDT and CDR2 YNNKEL come from the germline V gene (reference sequence). This CDR3 contains 13 residues. CDR3 sequence reads: CASSGSLQEAQYF. The CDR3 DNA follows: TGTGCCAGCTCGGGCTCCCTGCAAGAGGCCCAGTACTTC.

This clonotype was counted at least ten times. This chain connects TRBV18 to TRBJ1-2, with 9 bases identical to TRBD1. The V gene end was trimmed by 6 bases and the J gene end by 0 bases; junction bases not matched to a gene: 8. The CDR3 totals 16 residues. Germline V gene lookup returns CDR1 KGHSH and CDR2 LQKENI. The CDR3 coding sequence is TGTGCCAGCTCCCCAGGACAGGGGACATCTAACTATGGCTACACCTTC. It codes for CASSPGQGTSNYGYTF.

This clonotype came up many times. The chain joins TRBV23-1 to TRBJ2-5, with D possibly matching TRBD2 (6 bases). TRBV23-1 is given ORF status, its function remaining uncertain. The CDR3 consists of 16 residues. Trimming removed 3 bases at V and 1 base at J, with 15 bases between. CDR3 protein: CASSQQKKTSQETQYF. The CDR3 region has the DNA TGCGCCAGCAGTCAGCAGAAGAAGACTAGCCAAGAGACCCAGTACTTC.

There are many counts of this clonotype. The chain has TRBV6-1 and TRBJ2-2, with a possible D match to TRBD1 (6 bases). Germline V lookup: CDR1 MNHNS, CDR2 SASEGT. This CDR3 spans 14 amino acids. V lost 9 bases to trimming and J lost 4 bases, with 15 bases between them. The CDR3 spells CASLGTPSTGELFF. Written as DNA, the CDR3 is TGTGCCAGTCTCGGGACACCAAGCACCGGGGAGCTGTTTTTT.

Comments on this clonotype: Given a much more abundant clone one base away, this may be a read error. The chain recombines TRBV28 with TRBJ1-5; 7 nucleotides align to TRBD1. The CDR3 sequence is 14 residues long. Germline CDR1 and CDR2: MDHEN and SYDVKM. The CDR3 protein is CTSIMTGRGQPQHF. For the CDR3, the DNA is TGTACCAGCATCATGACAGGGAGAGGTCAGCCCCAGCATTTT.

In the case of this clonotype: This may stem from a read error, because a much larger clone lies one nucleotide away. The V gene is TRBV7-8, the J gene TRBJ2-2; D could derive from TRBD1 or TRBD2 (5 bases each). Germline V CDR1 and CDR2: SGHVS, FQNEAQ. The V end was cut by 11 bases, the J end by 4 bases, with 14 bases between. CDR3 size: 13 residues. Here the CDR3 DNA reads TGTGCCGGGGGTCTTGCGAGCACCGGGGAGCTGTTTTTT. It codes for CAGGLASTGELFF.

This clonotype has a count of ten or more. The chain employs TRBV6-1 and TRBJ1-1; 8 positions match TRBD1. J lost 1 base, V lost 3 bases, and 10 bases had no gene match. Germline assignment: CDR1 MNHNS and CDR2 SASEGT. This CDR3 region has 17 residues. CDR3 nucleotide sequence: TGTGCCAGCAGTGAGTTGGGGACAGGTGGGAAGAACACTGAAGCTTTCTTT. As protein: CASSELGTGGKNTEAFF.

The V and J genes are TRBV10-1 and TRBJ1-2, with 9 bases that match TRBD1. CDR3 length: 13 amino acids. The V segment lost 0 bases and the J segment 14 bases; nucleotides outside the gene matches: 7. Germline values: CDR1 WNHNN, CDR2 SYGVQD (reference sequence). This chain's CDR3 is CASSESRDRAATF. CDR3 DNA: TGCGCCAGCAGTGAGTCCCGGGACAGGGCTGCGACCTTC.

In this sample, this clonotype turned up many times. The V gene is TRBV10-3, the J gene TRBJ2-6; no firm D call. Germline V lookup: CDR1 ENHRY, CDR2 SYGVKD. Trimming removed 3 bases at V and 0 bases at J, with 9 bases between. This CDR3 is 16 amino acids long. The CDR3 bases are TGTGCCATCAGTGAAGGTTTCAACTCTGGGGCCAACGTCCTGACTTTC. It translates to CAISEGFNSGANVLTF.

This clonotype was recorded many times. In DNA, the CDR3 is TGTGCCAGCAGATGGACAGGGGGCGATCAGCCCCAGCATTTT. Translation gives CASRWTGGDQPQHF. V and J are TRBV28 and TRBJ1-5; 11 positions agree with TRBD1. With V trimmed by 6 bases and J by 5 bases, 3 bases remained unmatched. There are 14 residues in the CDR3. Looked up from germline, CDR1 is MDHEN and CDR2 is SYDVKM.

This clonotype came up many times. This chain uses TRBV5-1 with TRBJ2-3; no clear D. The CDR3 contains 13 residues. Trimming removed 4 bases at V and 6 bases at J, with 12 bases between. Germline V lookup: CDR1 SGHRS, CDR2 YFSETQ. The DNA for the CDR3 is TGCGCCAGCAGCCCACCCTCGCCTGATACGCAGTATTTT. It yields the protein CASSPPSPDTQYF.

There are many counts of this clonotype. This chain joins TRBV20-1 and TRBJ2-2; 7 positions agree with TRBD2. J gave up 4 bases and V 3 bases, and 8 bases lay outside the gene matches. CDR3 size: 15 residues. Germline V gene sequence: CDR1 DFQATT, CDR2 SNEGSKA (reference sequence). CDR3: CSASGARGGTGELFF. The CDR3 DNA reads TGCAGTGCTAGCGGCGCCCGCGGGGGCACCGGGGAGCTGTTTTTT.

This clonotype was detected many times. V and J are TRBV29-1 and TRBJ2-2; D is unresolved. The CDR3 is 16 residues long. In germline, CDR1 is SQVTM, CDR2 ANQGSEA. Trimming left V 1 base short and J 0 bases short, with 12 bases between. CDR3 amino acids: CSVEGGPYANTGELFF. CDR3 nucleotide sequence: TGCAGCGTTGAAGGGGGTCCTTACGCGAACACCGGGGAGCTGTTTTTT.

This clonotype was observed at least ten times. At one boundary the junction diverges from the germline segment, which might be a read error. V is TRBV11-2 and J is TRBJ2-1; D tentatively reads TRBD1 or TRBD2 (5 bases each). The CDR3 has 11 amino acids. CDR1 is SGHAT, CDR2 FQNNGV, per germline. The CDR3 region is CASSLGTGREF. The CDR3 DNA is TGTGCCAGCAGCCTCGGGACGGGCAGGGAATTC.

This clonotype was found a few times. The chain couples TRBV4-1 to TRBJ1-3; D may be TRBD1 (6 bases). With 4 bases removed from V and 3 bases from J, the gap between germline ends came to 16 bases. The CDR3 is 16 residues long. Germline V lookup: CDR1 MGHRA, CDR2 YSYEKL. The CDR3: CASSRPEEGVGNTIYF. DNA of the CDR3: TGCGCCAGCAGCCGGCCCGAGGAGGGGGTTGGAAACACCATATATTTT.

The sample holds a few counts of this clonotype. This sequence joins TRBV12-3 or TRBV12-4 and TRBJ2-5; 9 bases agree with TRBD1. This CDR3 is built from 15 residues. V dropped 5 bases and J dropped 5; count of bases not matched to a gene: 9. For the CDR3, the DNA is TGTGCCAGCAGTCCCACTACAGGGGGCGTGGAGACCCAGTACTTC. The encoded protein is CASSPTTGGVETQYF.

This clonotype appeared many times. The chain is built from TRBV6-5 and TRBJ2-7; TRBD1 agrees at 7 bases. This CDR3 region has 12 residues. V was pared by 9 bases and J by 6 bases, with 8 bases of the junction left unmatched. In germline, CDR1 is MNHEY, CDR2 SVGAGI. The CDR3 DNA follows: TGTGCCAGTACCGACAGGGTCGGCGAGCAGTACTTC. It is translated as CASTDRVGEQYF.

There are a few counts of this clonotype. Compared with germline, one end of the junction differs, possibly owing to a read error. V gene TRBV5-1 combines with J gene TRBJ2-1; D assignment may be TRBD1 or TRBD2 (5 bases each). This CDR3 spans 15 amino acids. CDR1 and CDR2 (germline): SGHRS, YFSETQ. CDR3 DNA: TGCGCCAGCAGCCTAGGGACCGGTAGAGACAATGATCAGTTCTTC. This gives the protein CASSLGTGRDNDQFF. The full variable domain, with the rest looked up from reference TRBV5-1 and TRBJ2-1, is KAGVTQTPRYLIKTRGQQVTLSCSPISGHRSVSWYQQTPGQGLQFLFEYFSETQRNKGNFPGRFSGRQFSNSRSEMNVSTLELGDSALYLCASSLGTGRDNDQFFGPGTRLTVL.

This clonotype occurred many times. V gene TRBV20-1 combines with J gene TRBJ2-3, with TRBD2 matching 10 bases. The CDR3 length is 15 residues. Germline V gene data show CDR1 as DFQATT and CDR2 as SNEGSKA (reference sequence). The V and J ends lost 4 bases and 4 bases, in that order; junction bases with no gene match: 8. Here the CDR3 DNA reads TGCAGTGCTAAATTAGCGGGGGGCCGTCCAGATACGCAGTATTTT. Its translation: CSAKLAGGRPDTQYF.

This clonotype was seen many times. The chain joins TRBV29-1 to TRBJ2-5; D call uncertain. The germline CDR1 and CDR2 sequences are SQVTM and ANQGSEA. V lost 8 bases and J 10 bases, leaving 20 bases between the germline ends. The CDR3 totals 12 residues. CDR3 DNA: TGCAGCAAGAGGCCCTGGGATAAGATCCAGTACTTC. Protein product: CSKRPWDKIQYF.

This clonotype was counted ten times or more. This chain links TRBV20-1 with TRBJ2-1, with D perhaps matching TRBD1 (6 bases). This CDR3 contains 15 residues. With 5 bases removed from V and 0 bases from J, the gap between germline ends came to 14 bases. The V gene's germline CDR1 is DFQATT and CDR2 SNEGSKA (reference sequence). For the CDR3, the DNA is TGCAGTGCTTACGACAGGAGGAGCTCCTACAATGAGCAGTTCTTC. Translated: CSAYDRRSSYNEQFF.